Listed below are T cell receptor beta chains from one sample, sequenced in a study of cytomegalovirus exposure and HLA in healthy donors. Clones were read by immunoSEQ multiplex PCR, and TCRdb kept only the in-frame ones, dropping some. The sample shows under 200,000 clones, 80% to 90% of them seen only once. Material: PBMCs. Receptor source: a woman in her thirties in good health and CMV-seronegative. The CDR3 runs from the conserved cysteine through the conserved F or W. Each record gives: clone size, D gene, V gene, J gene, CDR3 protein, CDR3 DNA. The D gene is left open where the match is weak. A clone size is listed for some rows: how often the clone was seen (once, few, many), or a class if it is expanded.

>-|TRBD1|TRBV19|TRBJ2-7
CASSIGQGISYEQYF
TGTGCCAGTAGTATAGGACAGGGGATCTCCTACGAGCAGTACTTC
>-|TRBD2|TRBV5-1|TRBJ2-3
CASSLGSGRAGDTQYF
TGCGCCAGCAGCTTGGGTAGCGGGAGGGCCGGAGATACGCAGTATTTT
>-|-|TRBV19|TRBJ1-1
CASSIDRPGAFF
TGTGCCAGTAGTATCGACAGACCGGGAGCTTTCTTT
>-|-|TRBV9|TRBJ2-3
CASSVAGAREDTQYF
TGTGCCAGCAGCGTTGCTGGGGCGAGAGAAGATACGCAGTATTTT
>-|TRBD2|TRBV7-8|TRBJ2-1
CASSLELAGVNEQFF
TGTGCCAGCAGCTTAGAACTAGCGGGAGTTAATGAGCAGTTCTTC
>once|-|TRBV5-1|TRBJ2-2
CASSLVSAGNTGELFF
TGCGCCAGCAGCTTGGTATCCGCGGGGAACACCGGGGAGCTGTTTTTT
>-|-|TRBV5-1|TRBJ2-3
CASSAAGTDTQYF
TGCGCCAGCAGCGCTGCGGGGACAGATACGCAGTATTTT
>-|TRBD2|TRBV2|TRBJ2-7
CASSDWRTSGSYEQYF
TGTGCCAGCAGTGATTGGAGGACTAGCGGTTCCTACGAGCAGTACTTC
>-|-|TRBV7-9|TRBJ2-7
CASSRDTSTQQYF
TGTGCCAGCAGCCGGGACACTAGTACGCAGCAGTACTTC
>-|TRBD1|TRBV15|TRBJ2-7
CATSRDRGYEQYF
TGTGCCACCAGCAGAGACAGGGGGTACGAGCAGTACTTC
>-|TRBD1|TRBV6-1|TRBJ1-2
CASSDRGRLYVYTF
TGTGCCAGCAGTGACAGGGGGCGCCTCTATGTCTACACCTTC
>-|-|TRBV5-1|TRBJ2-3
CASSPTTGTPDTQYF
TGCGCCAGCAGCCCCACCACAGGGACGCCAGATACGCAGTATTTT
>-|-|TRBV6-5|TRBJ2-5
CASSYSSLATETQYF
TGTGCCAGCAGTTACTCGAGCCTAGCGACGGAGACCCAGTACTTC
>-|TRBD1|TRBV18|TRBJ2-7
CASSPTGTGNHEQYF
TGTGCCAGCTCACCCACCGGGACAGGGAACCACGAGCAGTACTTC
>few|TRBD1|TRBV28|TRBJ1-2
CASSSLTGSIDYGYTF
TGTGCCAGCAGTTCCCTGACAGGGAGTATTGACTATGGCTACACCTTC
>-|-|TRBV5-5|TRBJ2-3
CASSLHASADTQYF
TGTGCCAGCAGCTTGCACGCCTCAGCAGATACGCAGTATTTT
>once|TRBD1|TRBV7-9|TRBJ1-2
CASSLMGQGAGGYTF
TGTGCCAGCAGCTTAATGGGACAGGGGGCGGGCGGCTACACCTTC
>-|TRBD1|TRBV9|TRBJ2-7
CASSSGQGGYEQYF
TGTGCCAGCAGCTCGGGACAGGGCGGCTACGAGCAGTACTTC
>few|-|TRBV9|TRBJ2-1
CASSPDPGTPSYNEQFF
TGTGCCAGCAGCCCAGATCCCGGGACTCCGTCCTACAATGAGCAGTTCTTC
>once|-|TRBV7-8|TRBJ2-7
CASSHTERPYEQYF
TGTGCCAGCAGTCATACAGAAAGACCCTACGAGCAGTACTTC
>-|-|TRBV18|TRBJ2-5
CASSPRQETQYF
TGTGCCAGCTCACCGCGCCAAGAGACCCAGTACTTC
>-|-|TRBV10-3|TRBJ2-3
CAKSRGLTDTQYF
TGCGCTAAGAGCCGGGGATTGACAGATACGCAGTATTTT
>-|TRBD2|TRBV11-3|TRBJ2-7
CASSLNAGGPSLQYF
TGTGCCAGCAGCTTAAACGCGGGAGGGCCGTCACTACAGTACTTC